The rows below give T cell receptor beta chains drawn from one sample of a study of OX40 agonist ivuxolimab in advanced cancers. Sequenced by immunoSEQ multiplex PCR; TCRdb stores in-frame clones only, minus some. The profile shows 40,000 to 50,000 clones, around nine tenths of them singletons. Sample: CD4+ or CD8+ T cells sorted from blood, taken in a trial of the OX40 agonist ivuxolimab. The receptors here all came from an adult with an advanced solid tumor such as melanoma, head and neck, liver or kidney cancer. Both conserved end residues are part of each CDR3. D genes are given only for firm matches. The listing skips clone size in some rows; elsewhere it reads once, few, many or a size class.

d_gene: TRBD2
abundance: few
j_gene: TRBJ2-3
v_gene: TRBV7-9
len: 14
CDR3nt: TGTGCCAGCAGCCTAGGGCTAGCGGCAGATACGCAGTATTTT
CDR3aa: CASSLGLAADTQYF

d_gene: .
abundance: .
j_gene: TRBJ2-7
v_gene: TRBV12-2
len: 24
CDR3nt: TGTGCAAGTCGCTTACGGTTCCAAAACTCTATACCGGGACTAGCGGGAGGGACCGTCTACGAGCAGTACTTC
CDR3aa: CASRLRFQNSIPGLAGGTVYEQYF

d_gene: TRBD2
abundance: .
j_gene: TRBJ2-2
v_gene: TRBV5-6
len: 18
CDR3nt: TGTGCCAGCAGCTCAACCGGGACTAGCGTACTTAACACCGGGGAGCTGTTTTTT
CDR3aa: CASSSTGTSVLNTGELFF

d_gene: .
abundance: .
j_gene: TRBJ1-2
v_gene: TRBV27
len: 13
CDR3nt: TGTGCCAGCAGTTTCGATAAGGCGTATGGCTACACCTTC
CDR3aa: CASSFDKAYGYTF

d_gene: TRBD1
abundance: .
j_gene: TRBJ2-7
v_gene: TRBV7-3
len: 15
CDR3nt: TGTGCCAGCAGCCTGGGACAGGGTAATTCCTACGAGCAGTACTTC
CDR3aa: CASSLGQGNSYEQYF

d_gene: .
abundance: .
j_gene: TRBJ2-1
v_gene: TRBV5-1
len: 15
CDR3nt: TGCGCCAGCAGCCCTGCCGGCGCTGATTACAATGAGCAGTTCTTC
CDR3aa: CASSPAGADYNEQFF

d_gene: TRBD2
abundance: once
j_gene: TRBJ2-7
v_gene: TRBV19
len: 17
CDR3nt: TGTGCCAGTAGTATAGTCGAGCGGGAGGGCCAGTCGTACGAGCAGTACTTC
CDR3aa: CASSIVEREGQSYEQYF

d_gene: TRBD1
abundance: .
j_gene: TRBJ2-7
v_gene: TRBV6-6
len: 11
CDR3nt: TGTGCCAGCAGTTACGCACAGGGGTGGTACTTC
CDR3aa: CASSYAQGWYF

d_gene: .
abundance: .
j_gene: TRBJ2-7
v_gene: TRBV15
len: 13
CDR3nt: TGTGCCACCAGCAGAGACCGGGGGCGAGAGCAGTACTTC
CDR3aa: CATSRDRGREQYF

d_gene: TRBD2
abundance: .
j_gene: TRBJ2-7
v_gene: TRBV7-1
len: 15
CDR3nt: TGTGCCAGCAGTCGACCTGGGAGGGCCGGCTACGAGCAGTACTTC
CDR3aa: CASSRPGRAGYEQYF

d_gene: .
abundance: .
j_gene: TRBJ2-3
v_gene: TRBV11-1
len: 13
CDR3nt: TGTGCCAGCAGCTTGCTGCTCACAGATACGCAGTATTTT
CDR3aa: CASSLLLTDTQYF

d_gene: TRBD1
abundance: .
j_gene: TRBJ2-2
v_gene: TRBV19
len: 15
CDR3nt: TGTGCCAGTAGCAAGATCGACAGGGAAACCGGGGAGCTGTTTTTT
CDR3aa: CASSKIDRETGELFF

d_gene: .
abundance: .
j_gene: TRBJ2-2
v_gene: TRBV19
len: 14
CDR3nt: TGTGCCAGTAGTAGCGGTGGGGGGACCGGGGAGCTGTTTTTT
CDR3aa: CASSSGGGTGELFF

d_gene: TRBD2
abundance: .
j_gene: TRBJ2-1
v_gene: TRBV5-4
len: 16
CDR3nt: TGTGCCAGCAGCTTGGATTTAGCGGGGGGACTGGGGGAGCAGTTCTTC
CDR3aa: CASSLDLAGGLGEQFF

d_gene: TRBD2
abundance: once
j_gene: TRBJ2-5
v_gene: TRBV4-2
len: 15
CDR3nt: TGTGCCAGCAGTTCCGGGACTAGCAGCAATATGACCCAGTACTTC
CDR3aa: CASSSGTSSNMTQYF

d_gene: .
abundance: .
j_gene: TRBJ1-3
v_gene: TRBV5-1
len: 15
CDR3nt: TGCGCCAGCAGCTTGGCCGGCATCTCTGGAAACACCATATATTTT
CDR3aa: CASSLAGISGNTIYF

d_gene: .
abundance: .
j_gene: TRBJ1-3
v_gene: TRBV15
len: 14
CDR3nt: TGTGCCACCAGCAGAGGGGAGGGACGAGACACCATATATTTT
CDR3aa: CATSRGEGRDTIYF

d_gene: .
abundance: few
j_gene: TRBJ2-7
v_gene: TRBV7-8
len: 13
CDR3nt: TGTGCCAGCAGCTCGCAGCGTCTCTACGAGCAGTACTTC
CDR3aa: CASSSQRLYEQYF

d_gene: .
abundance: .
j_gene: TRBJ2-1
v_gene: TRBV30
len: 14
CDR3nt: TGTGCCTGGCTCCAGGGACGGAGTTACAATGAGCAGTTCTTC
CDR3aa: CAWLQGRSYNEQFF

d_gene: TRBD1
abundance: .
j_gene: TRBJ2-5
v_gene: TRBV29-1
len: 15
CDR3nt: TGCAGCGTTGAAGACAGGGGGCGCAGGATGGAGACCCAGTACTTC
CDR3aa: CSVEDRGRRMETQYF

d_gene: .
abundance: .
j_gene: TRBJ2-6
v_gene: TRBV10-3
len: 17
CDR3nt: TGTGCCATCAGTGAGTCGTCGAAAGCGGCTGGGGCCAACGTCCTGACTTTC
CDR3aa: CAISESSKAAGANVLTF

d_gene: .
abundance: .
j_gene: TRBJ2-6
v_gene: TRBV6-5
len: 12
CDR3nt: TGTGCCAGCAGTTCTGGGGCCAACGTCCTGACTTTC
CDR3aa: CASSSGANVLTF

d_gene: TRBD1
abundance: few
j_gene: TRBJ1-1
v_gene: TRBV30
len: 12
CDR3nt: TGTGCCTGGGCAGACAGGGCCACTGAAGCTTTCTTT
CDR3aa: CAWADRATEAFF

d_gene: TRBD2
abundance: few
j_gene: TRBJ2-5
v_gene: TRBV29-1
len: 15
CDR3nt: TGCGGAATCTCCCCGCCGGGAGGGCCATCAGAGACCCAGTACTTC
CDR3aa: CGISPPGGPSETQYF

d_gene: TRBD1
abundance: few
j_gene: TRBJ1-3
v_gene: TRBV10-3
len: 15
CDR3nt: TGTGCCATCAGTGAGTCAGGGACAGTTGGTAACACCATATATTTT
CDR3aa: CAISESGTVGNTIYF

d_gene: TRBD2
abundance: .
j_gene: TRBJ2-7
v_gene: TRBV7-2
len: 13
CDR3nt: TGTGCCAGCAGTCCTAGCGGGGGTTACGAGCAGTACTTC
CDR3aa: CASSPSGGYEQYF

d_gene: .
abundance: .
j_gene: TRBJ1-2
v_gene: TRBV7-2
len: 12
CDR3nt: TGTGCCAGCAGCTTGGCAACTAATGGCTACACCTTC
CDR3aa: CASSLATNGYTF

d_gene: .
abundance: .
j_gene: TRBJ1-4
v_gene: TRBV18
len: 15
CDR3nt: TGTGCCAGCTCACCTCCCCTCGGGCGTCATGAAAAACTGTTTTTT
CDR3aa: CASSPPLGRHEKLFF

d_gene: .
abundance: .
j_gene: TRBJ2-5
v_gene: TRBV19
len: 14
CDR3nt: TGTGCCAGTACTCCGGCGCCTGAGGAAGAGACCCAGTACTTC
CDR3aa: CASTPAPEEETQYF

d_gene: TRBD1
abundance: .
j_gene: TRBJ2-7
v_gene: TRBV29-1
len: 13
CDR3nt: TGCAGCGGCTATGGACAGGGGTCCTACGAGCAGTACTTC
CDR3aa: CSGYGQGSYEQYF

d_gene: .
abundance: .
j_gene: TRBJ2-3
v_gene: TRBV30
len: 14
CDR3nt: TGTGCCTGGAGTCGCCCCGGGGTAGGCGGTACGCAGTATTTT
CDR3aa: CAWSRPGVGGTQYF

d_gene: .
abundance: .
j_gene: TRBJ1-4
v_gene: TRBV5-6
len: 14
CDR3nt: TGTGCCAGCAGCTTTCAGGGAGCCGGTGAAAAACTGTTTTTT
CDR3aa: CASSFQGAGEKLFF

d_gene: .
abundance: .
j_gene: TRBJ2-4
v_gene: TRBV7-2
len: 14
CDR3nt: TGTGCCAGCAGCCCGATATCCGGGCTAAACATTCAGTACTTC
CDR3aa: CASSPISGLNIQYF

d_gene: .
abundance: .
j_gene: TRBJ1-5
v_gene: TRBV19
len: 13
CDR3nt: TGTGCCAGTAGCCTACAAGGCAATCAGCCCCAGCATTTT
CDR3aa: CASSLQGNQPQHF

d_gene: .
abundance: .
j_gene: TRBJ2-7
v_gene: TRBV28
len: 12
CDR3nt: TGTGCCAGCAGTTTAGACAGCCCTTGGCAGTACTTC
CDR3aa: CASSLDSPWQYF

d_gene: .
abundance: .
j_gene: TRBJ1-4
v_gene: TRBV7-2
len: 15
CDR3nt: TGTGCCAGCAGCTTAGTTTCGGTTGGGTATGAAAAACTGTTTTTT
CDR3aa: CASSLVSVGYEKLFF

d_gene: .
abundance: few
j_gene: TRBJ1-5
v_gene: TRBV18
len: 13
CDR3nt: TGTGCCAGCTCACCACCGAGTTTTCAGCCCCAGCATTTT
CDR3aa: CASSPPSFQPQHF

d_gene: .
abundance: .
j_gene: TRBJ1-3
v_gene: TRBV5-1
len: 14
CDR3nt: TGCGCCAGCACCCGCGGGAGTCCTGGAAACACCATATATTTT
CDR3aa: CASTRGSPGNTIYF

d_gene: .
abundance: .
j_gene: TRBJ1-2
v_gene: TRBV7-9
len: 17
CDR3nt: TGTGCCAGCAGCTCCTCCAGAGGCTGGGGGGGAAACTATGGCTACACCTTC
CDR3aa: CASSSSRGWGGNYGYTF

d_gene: TRBD2
abundance: .
j_gene: TRBJ2-5
v_gene: TRBV11-3
len: 16
CDR3nt: TGTGCCAGCAGCTTAGAGGGGACTAGTGCCTTGGAGACCCAGTACTTC
CDR3aa: CASSLEGTSALETQYF

d_gene: .
abundance: .
j_gene: TRBJ2-3
v_gene: TRBV7-3
len: 13
CDR3nt: TGTGCCAGCGGGTCCCCTAGCACAGATACGCAGTATTTT
CDR3aa: CASGSPSTDTQYF

d_gene: TRBD1
abundance: once
j_gene: TRBJ1-4
v_gene: TRBV6-1
len: 15
CDR3nt: TGTGCCAGCAAGAAAGACAGGGGTATTAGTGAAAAACTGTTTTTT
CDR3aa: CASKKDRGISEKLFF

d_gene: .
abundance: .
j_gene: TRBJ2-2
v_gene: TRBV11-2
len: 16
CDR3nt: TGTGCCAGCAGCTTAATGTCTGGGAGGGGGACCGGGGAGCTGTTTTTT
CDR3aa: CASSLMSGRGTGELFF

d_gene: .
abundance: .
j_gene: TRBJ1-4
v_gene: TRBV4-3
len: 17
CDR3nt: TGCGCCAGCAGCCGGGTAAAAGGGGGAGGGGCTAATGAAAAACTGTTTTTT
CDR3aa: CASSRVKGGGANEKLFF

d_gene: .
abundance: few
j_gene: TRBJ2-3
v_gene: TRBV5-6
len: 14
CDR3nt: TGTGCCAGCAGCTCTCAATCAGGAACAGATACGCAGTATTTT
CDR3aa: CASSSQSGTDTQYF

d_gene: .
abundance: .
j_gene: TRBJ2-3
v_gene: TRBV29-1
len: 8
CDR3nt: TGCAGCGTTGAAGGAGGGTATTTT
CDR3aa: CSVEGGYF

d_gene: .
abundance: .
j_gene: TRBJ1-1
v_gene: TRBV7-2
len: 15
CDR3nt: TGTGCCAGCTCTAGGGAGTTGCGTGCGGACACCGAAGCTTTCTTT
CDR3aa: CASSRELRADTEAFF

d_gene: TRBD1
abundance: .
j_gene: TRBJ2-7
v_gene: TRBV14
len: 13
CDR3nt: TGTGCCAGCAGTCCACAGGGGCCCTACGAGCAGTACTTC
CDR3aa: CASSPQGPYEQYF

d_gene: TRBD2
abundance: few
j_gene: TRBJ2-1
v_gene: TRBV29-1
len: 17
CDR3nt: TGCAGCGTTGAAGGACTAGCGGGAGAAAGCTCCTACAATGAGCAGTTCTTC
CDR3aa: CSVEGLAGESSYNEQFF

d_gene: .
abundance: .
j_gene: TRBJ2-2
v_gene: TRBV2
len: 13
CDR3nt: TGTGCCAGCAGAACGGTGAACACCGGGGAGCTGTTTTTT
CDR3aa: CASRTVNTGELFF

d_gene: .
abundance: .
j_gene: TRBJ2-1
v_gene: TRBV19
len: 17
CDR3nt: TGTGCCAGTAGTATAAAAGTGGGACAAAGCTCCTACAATGAGCAGTTCTTC
CDR3aa: CASSIKVGQSSYNEQFF

d_gene: .
abundance: .
j_gene: TRBJ1-5
v_gene: TRBV27
len: 16
CDR3nt: TGTGCCAGCAGTTTATTCGGCAGGGTTGGAAATCAGCCCCAGCATTTT
CDR3aa: CASSLFGRVGNQPQHF

d_gene: .
abundance: .
j_gene: TRBJ2-4
v_gene: TRBV6-6
len: 12
CDR3nt: TGTGCCAGCAGTTACGGGGGTCGGATTCAGTACTTC
CDR3aa: CASSYGGRIQYF